Listed below are T cell receptor beta chains from one sample, sequenced in a study of OX40 agonist ivuxolimab in advanced cancers. Repertoires were generated with immunoSEQ multiplex PCR, while TCRdb's copy carries only in-frame clones and drops some. The table has about 79,000 clones, about 90% seen once. Sequencing was performed on CD4+ or CD8+ T cells sorted from blood, taken in a trial of the OX40 agonist ivuxolimab. These receptors all stem from an adult with an advanced solid tumor such as melanoma, head and neck, liver or kidney cancer. Each CDR3 is given with its conserved first and last residue. The D gene is left open where the match is weak. Where a row states a size, it is once, few, many or the class of an expanded clone; other rows omit it.

size,D,J,V,CDR3,DNA
.,.,TRBJ2-3,TRBV13,CASSLGHGLTGVSTDTQYF,TGTGCCAGCAGCTTAGGTCACGGTCTAACCGGGGTGAGCACAGATACGCAGTATTTT
.,TRBD1,TRBJ2-7,TRBV11-2,CASSLSGRGLDEQYF,TGTGCCAGCAGCCTCTCGGGCAGGGGGCTAGACGAGCAGTACTTC
.,.,TRBJ2-2,TRBV7-2,CASSPRVGHPTGELFF,TGTGCCAGCAGCCCGAGGGTGGGACATCCGACCGGGGAGCTGTTTTTT
.,.,TRBJ2-2,TRBV27,CASRFSGELFF,TGTGCCAGCAGATTTAGCGGGGAGCTGTTTTTT
.,TRBD1,TRBJ1-3,TRBV5-5,CASSPDRVSSGNTIYF,TGTGCCAGCAGCCCGGACAGGGTTAGCTCTGGAAACACCATATATTTT
.,.,TRBJ2-7,TRBV13,CASSLGRNYEQYF,TGTGCCAGCAGCTTAGGCAGGAACTACGAGCAGTACTTC
.,.,TRBJ1-4,TRBV7-6,CASSEYPGENEKLFF,TGTGCCAGCAGCGAATATCCAGGGGAAAATGAAAAACTGTTTTTT
.,.,TRBJ1-4,TRBV29-1,CSVEDRRNEKLFF,TGCAGCGTTGAAGATCGACGTAATGAAAAACTGTTTTTT
.,.,TRBJ1-2,TRBV6-1,CASSDDPKFNYGYTF,TGTGCCAGCAGTGACGACCCGAAGTTTAACTATGGCTACACCTTC
.,.,TRBJ1-1,TRBV4-2,CASSQGPVLGAENTEAFF,TGTGCCAGCAGCCAAGGCCCAGTTTTGGGCGCAGAGAACACTGAAGCTTTCTTT
.,.,TRBJ2-3,TRBV19,CASSPRRGAADTQYF,TGTGCCAGTAGTCCCCGGAGGGGGGCTGCAGATACGCAGTATTTT
.,.,TRBJ1-1,TRBV13,CASSPDPGEANTEAFF,TGTGCCAGCAGCCCCGACCCCGGGGAGGCGAACACTGAAGCTTTCTTT
.,.,TRBJ1-1,TRBV7-9,CASSWMNTEAFF,TGTGCCAGCAGTTGGATGAACACTGAAGCTTTCTTT
.,.,TRBJ1-3,TRBV10-1,CASSELPGNTIYF,TGCGCCAGCAGTGAGCTACCTGGGAACACCATATATTTT
.,TRBD2,TRBJ2-1,TRBV9,CASSVLGREGARSSNEQFF,TGTGCCAGCAGCGTCCTGGGGCGGGAGGGGGCTAGATCTAGCAATGAGCAGTTCTTC
.,.,TRBJ2-7,TRBV4-2,CASSPGAGQSEQYF,TGTGCCAGCAGCCCTGGTGCAGGACAGAGCGAGCAGTACTTC
.,.,TRBJ2-1,TRBV5-1,CASSLSLPSSYNEQFF,TGCGCCAGCAGCTTGAGCCTTCCGAGCTCCTACAATGAGCAGTTCTTC
once,.,TRBJ2-7,TRBV27,CASSLSGPRGLSHEQYF,TGTGCCAGCAGTTTATCGGGTCCCCGGGGCCTTTCCCACGAGCAGTACTTC
.,.,TRBJ2-7,TRBV4-2,CASSQFMLYEQYF,TGTGCCAGCAGCCAATTTATGCTCTACGAGCAGTACTTC
.,.,TRBJ1-5,TRBV19,CASSMTLAQPQHF,TGTGCCAGTAGTATGACTCTCGCCCAGCCCCAGCATTTT
.,.,TRBJ2-3,TRBV25-1,CASSEFGDFTDTQYF,TGTGCCAGCAGTGAATTTGGGGACTTCACAGATACGCAGTATTTT
few,.,TRBJ1-1,TRBV6-4,CASSDLGGEDSAFF,TGTGCCAGCAGTGACTTAGGGGGGGAAGATTCGGCTTTCTTT
.,TRBD2,TRBJ2-5,TRBV6-1,CASSGTSGGWETQYF,TGTGCCAGCAGTGGGACTAGCGGGGGGTGGGAGACCCAGTACTTC
few,.,TRBJ1-1,TRBV9,CASTFGWANTEAFF,TGTGCCAGCACCTTCGGGTGGGCGAACACTGAAGCTTTCTTT